Listed below are T cell receptor beta chains from one sample, sequenced in a study of blood T cell repertoires in COVID-19. Sequencing was performed with immunoSEQ multiplex PCR; in TCRdb, only in-frame clones are kept and a portion is missing. The sample carries roughly 300,000 clones, more than 70% recorded once. The material sequenced was peripheral blood. These receptors originate from a woman between 50 and 59 years old with acute or convalescent COVID-19. Each CDR3 is given with its conserved first and last residue.

j_gene	len	v_gene	CDR3aa
TRBJ2-1	16	TRBV7-3	CASSSGLAGSPGEQFF
TRBJ1-1	14	TRBV5-1	CASSLQGAGTEAFF
TRBJ2-1	9	TRBV6-4	CAGGAVQFF
TRBJ2-2	16	TRBV5-1	CASSPHGTPNTGELFF
TRBJ1-1	12	TRBV27	CASRRVNTEAFF
TRBJ2-1	16	TRBV4-1	CASSQGPGDSYNEQFF
TRBJ1-1	13	TRBV7-3	CASSFGGVAEAFF
TRBJ2-1	16	TRBV3-1/TRBV3-2	CASSQVMGGFGHEQFF
TRBJ1-1	13	TRBV6-5	CASSRTGDTEAFF
TRBJ2-2	16	TRBV7-6	CASSFQAGANTGELFF
TRBJ1-2	14	TRBV20-1	CSASDQGANYGYTF
TRBJ2-7	16	TRBV7-6	CASSLALAGGASEQYF
TRBJ2-7	15	TRBV6-2/TRBV6-3	CASSYEEGASYEQYF
TRBJ1-4	16	TRBV11-2	CASSLAGGATNEKLFF
TRBJ1-5	13	TRBV30	CAWSQLRDQPQHF
TRBJ1-4	16	TRBV5-1	CASSSYGTTTNEKLFF
TRBJ1-1	16	TRBV4-1	CASSQGEVEVNTEAFF
TRBJ1-3	13	TRBV12-3/TRBV12-4	CASSLSSGNTIYF